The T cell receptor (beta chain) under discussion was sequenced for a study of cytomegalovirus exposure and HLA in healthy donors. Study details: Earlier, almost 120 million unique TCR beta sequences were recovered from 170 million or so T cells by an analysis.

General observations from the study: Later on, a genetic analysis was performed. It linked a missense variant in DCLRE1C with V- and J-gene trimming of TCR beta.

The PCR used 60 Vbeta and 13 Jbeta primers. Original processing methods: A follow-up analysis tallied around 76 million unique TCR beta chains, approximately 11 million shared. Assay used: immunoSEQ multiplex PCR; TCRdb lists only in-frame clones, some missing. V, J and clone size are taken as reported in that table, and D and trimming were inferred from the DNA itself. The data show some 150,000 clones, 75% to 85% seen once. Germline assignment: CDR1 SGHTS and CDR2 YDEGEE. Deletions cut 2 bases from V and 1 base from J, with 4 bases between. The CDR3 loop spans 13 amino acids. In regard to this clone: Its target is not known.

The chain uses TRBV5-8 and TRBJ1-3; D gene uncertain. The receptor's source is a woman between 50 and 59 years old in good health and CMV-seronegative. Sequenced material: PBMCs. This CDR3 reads CASSFGSGNTIYF. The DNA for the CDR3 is TGTGCCAGCAGCTTCGGGTCTGGAAACACCATATATTTT. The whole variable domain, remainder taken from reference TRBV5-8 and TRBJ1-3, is EAGVTQSPTHLIKTRGQQATLRCSPISGHTSVYWYQQALGLGLQFLLWYDEGEERNRGNFPPRFSGRQFPNYSSELNVNALELEDSALYLCASSFGSGNTIYFGEGSWLTVV.